The 22 T cell receptor beta chains below all came from one sample that was sequenced in a study of radiotherapy plus CTLA-4 blockade in lung cancer (dated by TCRdb to the late 2010s). The library came from the immunoSEQ multiplex PCR assay. Held by TCRdb, this immuneACCESS table contains in-frame sequences only and omits some clones. Under half of the omission traces to an unresolved V gene where checked; the cause of the rest is unknown. The sample table lists 81,000 or so clones, more than 85% of them with a count of one. Of the sample, around 0.85% is held by the ten largest clones. Sequenced material: peripheral blood, taken from a patient treated with radiotherapy plus ipilimumab. The receptors originated from a human donor with non-small cell lung cancer who had stable disease on radiotherapy plus ipilimumab.

This chain links TRBV5-4 with TRBJ2-5, with 9 bases aligning to TRBD2. CDR1 and CDR2 (germline): SGHNT, YYREEE (reference sequence). After removal of 0 bases from V and 5 bases from J, the junction contained 8 bases not matched to a gene. CDR3 length: 16 residues. Here the CDR3 reads CASSLVGRGGQETQYF. The DNA for the CDR3 is TGTGCCAGCAGCTTGGTCGGGCGGGGGGGCCAGGAGACCCAGTACTTC.

The rearrangement uses TRBV5-1 and TRBJ2-5; TRBD2 matches at 7 bases. CDR1 SGHRS and CDR2 YFSETQ come from the germline V gene. Trimming at V came to 4 bases and at J to 7 bases, leaving 19 bases not matched to a gene. The CDR3 covers 17 residues. CDR3 nucleotide sequence: TGCGCCAGCAGCCCGGTAGCTAGCGGAGGGGTCGGGGGGACCCAGTACTTC. It yields the protein CASSPVASGGVGGTQYF.

A single count supports this clone. This rearrangement joins TRBV9 to TRBJ1-6, with D unresolved. The CDR3 is 14 amino acids. Trimming took off 0 bases at V and 7 bases at J, with 8 bases between the two ends. CDR1 SGDLS and CDR2 YYNGEE come from the germline V gene. CDR3 bases: TGTGCCAGCAGCGTAGCCGAGGACAATTCACCCCTCCACTTT. This codes for CASSVAEDNSPLHF.

The chain has TRBV7-8 and TRBJ1-1; a possible D gene is TRBD1 (6 bases). The CDR3 extends over 16 amino acids. Germline loops: CDR1 SGHVS, CDR2 FQNEAQ. Trimming shortened V by 5 bases and J by 5 bases, and 21 bases separated the two germline ends. CDR3 sequence reads: CASSLSTGRRKTEAFF. The CDR3 DNA follows: TGTGCCAGCAGCCTATCCACAGGGAGGCGAAAGACTGAAGCTTTCTTT.

This clone has only one observation. V is TRBV11-3 and J is TRBJ2-1; 10 nucleotides agree with TRBD2. CDR1 and CDR2 (germline): SGHNT, YENEEA. The CDR3 consists of 17 residues. Unmatched junction bases numbered 11, after V lost 2 bases and J lost 7 bases. DNA for the CDR3: TGTGCCAGCAGCTTAAGGGAAAGCGGGGGGGCGTATAATGAGCAGTTCTTC. Translated, it gives CASSLRESGGAYNEQFF.

Here the CDR3 reads CSVTGSNTEAFF. As DNA, the CDR3 is TGCAGCGTTACCGGTTCGAACACTGAAGCTTTCTTT. V gene TRBV29-1 combines with J gene TRBJ1-1; unclear D gene. Deletions cut 5 bases from V and 1 base from J, with 8 bases between. The germline V gene encodes CDR1 SQVTM and CDR2 ANQGSEA. This CDR3 is 12 amino acids long.

The gene calls are TRBV6-1 and TRBJ1-1; D may be TRBD1 (5 bases). The CDR3 totals 16 residues. Germline V gives CDR1 MNHNS, CDR2 SASEGT. V lost 1 base to trimming and J lost 5 bases, with 17 bases between them. The CDR3 loop reads CASSEVWGRKGTEAFF. Written as DNA, the CDR3 is TGTGCCAGCAGTGAAGTCTGGGGACGGAAGGGGACTGAAGCTTTCTTT.

V and J are TRBV9 and TRBJ2-7; D unclear. Germline values: CDR1 SGDLS, CDR2 YYNGEE. Trimming cost V 7 bases and J 5 bases, with 10 bases left between them. The CDR3 runs 11 residues. This CDR3 reads CASGPGHEQYF. The DNA for the CDR3 is TGTGCCAGCGGCCCAGGCCACGAGCAGTACTTC.

V is TRBV2 and J is TRBJ2-3, with 7 positions matching TRBD2. Germline CDR1 SNHLY, CDR2 FYNNEI. The CDR3 is made up of 15 amino acids. The V gene end was trimmed by 6 bases and the J gene end by 0 bases; junction bases not matched to a gene: 6. CDR3 sequence (DNA): TGTGCCAGCAGGACAGCGGGGATTAGCACAGATACGCAGTATTTT. Translating it yields CASRTAGISTDTQYF.

The V and J genes are TRBV7-3 and TRBJ2-1, with D possibly being TRBD1 (6 bases). The ends were cut back, 5 bases at V and 9 bases at J, with 20 bases in the middle. Germline assignment: CDR1 SGHTA and CDR2 FQGTGA. The CDR3 spans 15 residues. CDR3 protein: CASSLFGGVIGEQFF. In nucleotides, the CDR3 is TGTGCCAGCAGCCTCTTTGGGGGCGTCATCGGTGAGCAGTTCTTC.

V is TRBV18 and J is TRBJ1-2; TRBD1 matches 8 bases. This CDR3 has 15 residues. Trimming took 5 bases from V and 1 from J; bases not matched to a gene: 6. Germline V gene sequence: CDR1 KGHSH, CDR2 LQKENI. The CDR3, as DNA: TGTGCCAGCTCAAAGGACAGGGCCAGTAACTATGGCTACACCTTC. Amino acids: CASSKDRASNYGYTF.

This sequence joins TRBV11-2 and TRBJ1-2, with 9 positions matching TRBD1. The CDR3 spans 14 residues. The germline V gene encodes CDR1 SGHAT and CDR2 FQNNGV. J lost 8 bases, V lost 1 base, and 5 bases had no gene match. In DNA, the CDR3 is TGTGCCAGCAGCTTAGGGGGGACAGGGAAGGGCTACACCTTC. The encoded protein is CASSLGGTGKGYTF.

Of note for this clone: Other DNA sequences in this specimen translate into the identical CDR3. This sequence joins TRBV27 and TRBJ1-5; D is uncertain. The CDR3 length is 13 residues. Germline CDR1 reads MNHEY; CDR2 reads SMNVEV (reference sequence). V lost 6 bases and J lost 2, with 8 bases in between. CDR3 DNA sequence: TGTGCCAGCAGCCTCATGGGCAATCAGCCCCAGCATTTT. Translating it yields CASSLMGNQPQHF.

This sequence joins TRBV28 and TRBJ2-1; TRBD2 is a possible D gene (6 bases). The CDR3 loop spans 16 amino acids. V lost 8 bases and J lost 8, with 25 bases in between. The germline CDR1 and CDR2 sequences are MDHEN and SYDVKM. The CDR3 sequence: CASGTTSTPFNDEQFF. Written as DNA, the CDR3 is TGTGCCAGCGGAACTACTAGCACCCCTTTTAATGATGAGCAGTTCTTC. Full variable domain (missing parts from reference TRBV28 and TRBJ2-1): DVKVTQSSRYLVKRTGEKVFLECVQDMDHENMFWYRQDPGLGLRLIYFSYDVKMKEKGDIPEGYSVSREKKERFSLILESASTNQTSMYLCASGTTSTPFNDEQFFGPGTRLTVL.

The rearrangement links TRBV28 to TRBJ2-5; D may be TRBD1 (6 bases). Germline CDR1 MDHEN, CDR2 SYDVKM. This CDR3 comprises 13 residues. Trimming left V 5 bases short and J 2 bases short, with 9 bases between. CDR3 loop: CASSQGNQETQYF. CDR3 sequence (DNA): TGTGCCAGCAGTCAGGGGAATCAAGAGACCCAGTACTTC.

The V gene is TRBV5-1, the J gene TRBJ2-7, with a tentative D call TRBD1 (6 bases). Trimming pared 5 bases from V and 1 base from J, leaving 13 bases between. Germline V gives CDR1 SGHRS, CDR2 YFSETQ. The CDR3 is 14 amino acids. The CDR3, as DNA: TGCGCCAGCAGTGGGGGCCTCAGATCCTACGAGCAGTACTTC. Translated: CASSGGLRSYEQYF. Using reference TRBV5-1 and TRBJ2-7 for the parts outside the CDR3, the full variable domain is KAGVTQTPRYLIKTRGQQVTLSCSPISGHRSVSWYQQTPGQGLQFLFEYFSETQRNKGNFPGRFSGRQFSNSRSEMNVSTLELGDSALYLCASSGGLRSYEQYFGPGTRLTVT.

This clone occurred once. The chain is built from TRBV4-1 and TRBJ1-1; D possibly corresponds to TRBD1 (6 bases). Germline CDR1 reads MGHRA; CDR2 reads YSYEKL. CDR3 size: 15 residues. The CDR3 region has the DNA TGCGCGTCGGGGGTGGGGGCCGTATCGAACACTGAAGCTTTCTTT. It is translated as CASGVGAVSNTEAFF.

Remarks on this clone: Other DNA sequences within the sample encode an identical CDR3. The chain is built from TRBV6-4 and TRBJ1-1; 8 nucleotides align to TRBD1. Looked up from germline, CDR1 is MRHNA and CDR2 is SNTAGT. J lost 5 bases, V lost 4 bases, and 3 bases had no gene match. The CDR3 length is 13 residues. The CDR3 region is CASSAQGGTEAFF. As DNA, the CDR3 is TGTGCCAGCAGTGCACAGGGGGGGACTGAAGCTTTCTTT.

Written as DNA, the CDR3 is TGTGCCAGCACGGGCAGCCTGAACACTGAAGCTTTCTTT. It is translated as CASTGSLNTEAFF. The chain joins TRBV2 to TRBJ1-1; unclear D gene. The CDR3 sequence is 13 residues long. V lost 7 bases and J 0 bases, leaving 9 bases between the germline ends. Germline-derived CDR1 and CDR2 are SNHLY and FYNNEI.

V and J are TRBV4-2 and TRBJ2-2, with 10 bases that match TRBD2. Unmatched junction bases numbered 5, after V lost 2 bases and J lost 8 bases. The CDR3 covers 15 residues. Germline CDR1 and CDR2: LGHNA and YNFKEQ. CDR3 sequence (DNA): TGTGCCAGCAGCCAAAGTAGCGGGAGGCCGGGGGAGCTGTTTTTT. This codes for CASSQSSGRPGELFF.

V gene TRBV27 combines with J gene TRBJ1-4, with TRBD1 as a possible D gene (5 bases). There are 11 residues in the CDR3. The V gene's germline CDR1 is MNHEY and CDR2 SMNVEV (reference sequence). Trimming left V 8 bases short and J 9 bases short, with 10 bases between. DNA for the CDR3: TGTGCCAGCGCCGGGACGCAAAAACTGTTTTTT. It specifies CASAGTQKLFF.

The chain is built from TRBV6-4 and TRBJ2-3; D call uncertain. Germline CDR1 and CDR2: MRHNA and SNTAGT. The CDR3 length is 14 residues. Trimming stripped 0 bases from V and 4 bases from J, with 8 bases between. For the CDR3, the DNA is TGTGCCAGCAGTGACTCGGAGAGCTCAGATACGCAGTATTTT. This encodes CASSDSESSDTQYF.